One and the same sample provided the 29 T cell receptor beta chains below, sequenced in a study of blood T cells in healthy people across ages. The use of a sample-barcoded 5' primer and a J-beta primer mix characterized a second PCR of about 7 to 12 cycles. TCRdb ran MiXCR on the 5' RACE reads and lists one entry per CDR3 protein. The sample records some 640,000 distinct CDR3 sequences, about 30% being singletons. Specimen: blood. Source of these receptors: an elderly woman in good health.

This clonotype has ten or more counts. For the CDR3, the DNA is TGTGCCACCAGCAGAGATCTCGCGGGCGAGCAGTACTTC. Its protein product is CATSRDLAGEQYF. The J gene is TRBJ2-7, the V gene TRBV15, with a weak D call TRBD2 (5 bases). This CDR3 comprises 13 residues. Germline values: CDR1 LNHNV, CDR2 YYDKDF (reference sequence). Trimming pared 0 bases from V and 6 bases from J, leaving 9 bases between.

This clonotype was found many times. The chain is built from TRBV6-1 and TRBJ1-2, with 9 bases matching TRBD1. Trimming removed 2 bases from V and 6 bases from J; junction bases left unmatched: 7. The V gene's germline CDR1 is MNHNS and CDR2 SASEGT. The CDR3 sequence is 15 residues long. CDR3 bases: TGTGCCAGCAGTGAAACGCCGGGACAGGGACATGGCTACACCTTC. The encoded protein is CASSETPGQGHGYTF.

This clonotype was detected ten times or more. V gene TRBV5-4 combines with J gene TRBJ2-3, with 9 nucleotides matching TRBD1. The J segment lost 5 bases and the V segment lost 4 bases, leaving 11 bases of the junction unmatched. The CDR3 contains 16 residues. Germline V gene sequence: CDR1 SGHNT, CDR2 YYREEE (reference sequence). The CDR3 DNA is TGTGCCAGCAGCACCTACGGGACAGGGATGGGAGATACGCAGTATTTT. Its translation: CASSTYGTGMGDTQYF.

This clonotype was found a few times. V and J are TRBV20-1 and TRBJ2-7; 11 positions match TRBD2. Trimming removed 5 bases from V and 4 bases from J; junction bases left unmatched: 4. CDR3 length: 13 residues. CDR1 and CDR2 from the germline V gene are DFQATT and SNEGSKA (reference sequence). The CDR3 sequence is CSALAGGIYEQYF. CDR3 DNA sequence: TGCAGTGCTCTAGCGGGGGGCATATACGAGCAGTACTTC.

CDR3 nucleotides: TGTGCCAGCAGCCCCTCTGGGGAGGCTTCGGCCCTCCACTTT. Translated: CASSPSGEASALHF. The rearrangement links TRBV9 to TRBJ1-6, with D unresolved. The germline V gene has CDR1 SGDLS and CDR2 YYNGEE. This CDR3 comprises 14 residues. The V gene lost 4 bases and the J gene lost 14 bases, with 19 bases spanning the gap.

This sequence joins TRBV20-1 and TRBJ2-7; 8 nucleotides line up with TRBD1. V trimming: 5 bases; J trimming: 6 bases; junction bases outside the gene matches: 3. Germline V lookup: CDR1 DFQATT, CDR2 SNEGSKA (reference sequence). The CDR3 runs to 11 residues. The CDR3 is CSAGDRLEQYF. For the CDR3, the DNA is TGCAGTGCTGGGGACAGGCTCGAGCAGTACTTC.

This clonotype was picked up many times. The chain employs TRBV20-1 and TRBJ1-1; 9 bases fit TRBD1. Trimming took 6 bases from V and 5 from J; bases not matched to a gene: 10. CDR1 and CDR2 (germline): DFQATT, SNEGSKA (reference sequence). The CDR3 has 14 residues. CDR3 residues: CSAPPGQGKTEAFF. The DNA of the CDR3 is TGCAGTGCCCCCCCAGGACAGGGGAAGACTGAAGCTTTCTTT.

The chain's CDR3 is CASSQEGTLNEQFF. CDR3 DNA sequence: TGTGCCAGCAGCCAAGAAGGAACACTCAATGAGCAGTTCTTC. The genes are TRBV14 and TRBJ2-1; D ambiguous. The CDR3 length is 14 residues. Germline V lookup: CDR1 SGHDN, CDR2 FVKESK. Trimming took 0 bases from V and 6 from J, leaving 9 bases between them.

The chain has TRBV19 and TRBJ2-3; 13 bases match TRBD2. V shed 7 bases and J 2 bases; nucleotides not matched to a gene: 6. Germline loops: CDR1 LNHDA, CDR2 SQIVND (reference sequence). The CDR3 totals 16 residues. As DNA, the CDR3 is TGTGCCAGTACCGGACTAGCGGGGGAGTACACAGATACGCAGTATTTT. This sequence encodes CASTGLAGEYTDTQYF. Drawing the rest from reference TRBV19 and TRBJ2-3, the complete variable domain is DGGITQSPKYLFRKEGQNVTLSCEQNLNHDAMYWYRQDPGQGLRLIYYSQIVNDFQKGDIAEGYSVSREKKESFPLTVTSAQKNPTAFYLCASTGLAGEYTDTQYFGPGTRLTVL.

The table lists this clonotype with many counts. The gene calls are TRBV9 and TRBJ1-2; D gene ambiguous. V lost 0 bases, J lost 0 bases, and 3 bases lay in between. From germline, CDR1 is SGDLS and CDR2 YYNGEE. The CDR3 has 13 amino acids. CDR3 in amino acids: CASSVETNYGYTF. CDR3 coding DNA: TGTGCCAGCAGCGTAGAAACTAACTATGGCTACACCTTC.

This clonotype was counted at least ten times. The rearrangement links TRBV12-3 or TRBV12-4 to TRBJ1-2; D is uncertain. This CDR3 region has 13 residues. V was shortened by 6 bases and J by 8 bases, with 16 bases between the two germline ends. CDR3 DNA sequence: TGTGCCAGCAGCCCGAAGTGGGCGTTAGGCTACACCTTC. It yields the protein CASSPKWALGYTF.

This clonotype was seen repeatedly, ten times or more. In DNA form, the CDR3 reads TGTGCCAGCAGCCCGGGGACCTCTATTCCAGATACGCAGTATTTT. It codes for CASSPGTSIPDTQYF. The rearrangement joins TRBV12-3 or TRBV12-4 to TRBJ2-3, with D possibly being TRBD1 or TRBD2 (5 bases each). The CDR3 runs 15 residues. Trimming removed 6 bases from V and 4 bases from J, with 17 bases in between.

In this sample, this clonotype turned up a few times. One end of the junction varies from germline; a read error may be responsible. The rearrangement joins TRBV6-4 to TRBJ1-1; TRBD1 agrees at 7 bases. In germline, CDR1 is MRHNA, CDR2 SNTAGT. This CDR3 has 15 amino acids. CDR3 nucleotide sequence: TGTGCCAGCAAGCGTGAACAGGGGACGAACACTAAAGCTTTCTTT. Amino acid sequence: CASKREQGTNTKAFF.

There are a few counts of this clonotype. A much larger clone lies one base from this, so it may be a read error. This chain connects TRBV7-2 to TRBJ2-3, with D perhaps TRBD2 (6 bases). The germline V gene encodes CDR1 SGHTA and CDR2 FQGNSA. The CDR3 covers 15 residues. CDR3: CACSQEGIREDTQYF. In DNA form, the CDR3 reads TGTGCCTGCAGCCAAGAGGGCATCCGGGAGGATACGCAGTATTTT.

The table lists this clonotype with many counts. The chain combines TRBV20-1 with TRBJ1-5, with 9 bases fitting TRBD1. There are 17 residues in the CDR3. Germline V gene data show CDR1 as DFQATT and CDR2 as SNEGSKA (reference sequence). The ends lost 0 bases at V and 3 bases at J; junction bases unmatched: 9. CDR3 in amino acids: CSAREAKQGAHNQPQHF. DNA of the CDR3: TGCAGTGCTAGAGAAGCGAAACAGGGGGCTCACAATCAGCCCCAGCATTTT.

Remarks on this clonotype: Its ends do not fully match the called genes, so a read error is possible. The J gene is TRBJ2-2, the V gene TRBV29-1; 8 positions agree with TRBD1. This CDR3 is built from 14 residues. Germline lookup yields CDR1 SQVTM and CDR2 ANQGSEA. CDR3 coding DNA: TGCAGCGCCACCGGACAGGGAAGGTCCGGGGAGCGGTTTTTT. Its protein is CSATGQGRSGERFF.

This clonotype was seen repeatedly, ten times or more. This sequence joins TRBV5-6 and TRBJ2-1, with D tentatively TRBD1 (6 bases). Germline-derived CDR1 and CDR2 are SGHDT and YYEEEE. The V end lost 4 bases, the J end lost 5 bases, and 10 bases lay between the germline ends. The CDR3 runs 13 residues. CDR3: CASSLRGHNEQFF. The CDR3 DNA sequence: TGTGCCAGCAGCCTCAGGGGCCACAATGAGCAGTTCTTC.

The sample holds many counts of this clonotype. The chain is built from TRBV7-6 and TRBJ1-1; possibly TRBD1 for D (5 bases). The CDR3 spans 14 residues. V lost 5 bases, J lost 2 bases, and 12 bases lay in between. Germline assignment: CDR1 SGHVS and CDR2 FNYEAQ. The CDR3, as DNA: TGTGCCAGCAGCCAGACAGATGCCAACACTGAAGCTTTCTTT. Its translation: CASSQTDANTEAFF.

This clonotype has ten or more counts. V is TRBV7-2 and J is TRBJ2-7; 8 nucleotides align to TRBD1. The length of the CDR3 is 16 residues. CDR1 and CDR2 (germline): SGHTA, FQGNSA. V dropped 6 bases and J dropped 2; count of bases not matched to a gene: 12. The CDR3 sequence: CASSLPGTGSTYEQYF. DNA of the CDR3: TGTGCCAGCAGTCTACCTGGGACAGGCTCGACCTACGAGCAGTACTTC.

This clonotype was observed many times. The CDR3 DNA reads as TGCGCCAGCAGCTTGGTCGGGGATTATGAAGCTTTCTTT. The encoded protein is CASSLVGDYEAFF. The J gene is TRBJ1-1, the V gene TRBV5-1; D gene unclear. In germline, CDR1 is SGHRS, CDR2 YFSETQ. Between the trimmed V and J ends, which lost 0 bases and 7 bases, there was a span of 10 bases. The CDR3 totals 13 residues.

This clonotype was found many times. This chain links TRBV18 with TRBJ2-5; D call uncertain. The V and J ends lost 3 bases and 7 bases respectively, with 9 bases between them. Per germline, CDR1 KGHSH and CDR2 LQKENI. This CDR3 has 12 amino acids. The CDR3 DNA reads TGTGCCAGCTCACCGGCCTCCGGGACCCAGTACTTC. This sequence encodes CASSPASGTQYF.

The J gene is TRBJ2-1, the V gene TRBV20-1; TRBD2 matches 7 bases. V gave up 5 bases and J gave up 5 bases; unmatched junction bases: 12. Germline CDR1 is DFQATT and CDR2 is SNEGSKA (reference sequence). The CDR3 totals 15 residues. This chain's CDR3 is CSASTSPGLNNEQFF. DNA for the CDR3: TGCAGTGCTTCGACTAGCCCGGGACTTAACAATGAGCAGTTCTTC.

To note about this clonotype: It may be a read error: a sequence one base away is much more abundant. CDR3 DNA: TGTGCCAGCAGTGAGGGAATAAGCTCCTACAATGAGCAGTACTTC. Its protein product is CASSEGISSYNEQYF. This chain connects TRBV6-1 to TRBJ2-1; unclear D gene. Gene TRBJ2-7 matches the end of the DNA better, so the J call may be wrong. CDR1 and CDR2 from the germline V gene are MNHNS and SASEGT. The length of the CDR3 is 15 residues.

The J gene is TRBJ1-5, the V gene TRBV2; D call uncertain. The germline CDR1 and CDR2 sequences are SNHLY and FYNNEI. This CDR3 has 13 amino acids. Trimming took off 6 bases at V and 0 bases at J, with 6 bases between the two ends. The DNA of the CDR3 is TGTGCCAGCAGGCTTGATAGCAATCAGCCCCAGCATTTT. It translates to CASRLDSNQPQHF.

This clonotype was seen repeatedly, ten times or more. The chain is built from TRBV4-1 and TRBJ2-1, with D possibly TRBD1 on 6 matching bases. This CDR3 has 14 residues. Germline values: CDR1 MGHRA, CDR2 YSYEKL. Trimming pared 2 bases from V and 7 bases from J, leaving 12 bases between. This chain's CDR3 is CASSQPVDRNEQFF. CDR3 sequence (DNA): TGCGCCAGCAGCCAACCAGTTGACAGGAATGAGCAGTTCTTC.

CDR3 residues: CATSRGMDTGELFF. DNA for the CDR3: TGTGCCACCAGCAGAGGGATGGACACCGGGGAGCTGTTTTTT. V usage is TRBV15 and J usage is TRBJ2-2; D call uncertain. In germline, CDR1 is LNHNV, CDR2 YYDKDF (reference sequence). The CDR3 length is 14 residues. The V gene lost 1 base and the J gene lost 3 bases, with 6 bases spanning the gap.

This clonotype was detected a few times. The gene calls are TRBV20-1 and TRBJ2-1, with 8 bases that match TRBD2. CDR3 length: 15 amino acids. Germline values: CDR1 DFQATT, CDR2 SNEGSKA (reference sequence). V was pared by 4 bases and J by 4 bases, with 9 bases of the junction left unmatched. The CDR3 DNA is TGCAGTGCTATAGGCGGGGGGCCGACATACAATGAGCAGTTCTTC. This sequence encodes CSAIGGGPTYNEQFF.

The rearrangement uses TRBV6-6 and TRBJ1-2, with D unresolved. Germline loops: CDR1 MNHNY, CDR2 SVGAGI (reference sequence). The CDR3 consists of 15 residues. Deletions cut 5 bases from V and 2 bases from J, with 15 bases between. The CDR3 loop reads CASSQEGRPNYGYTF. The CDR3 DNA sequence: TGTGCCAGCAGTCAAGAGGGCAGACCCAACTATGGCTACACCTTC.

This clonotype showed up just a few times. The rearrangement uses TRBV28 and TRBJ1-2; D is perhaps TRBD1 (5 bases). Germline loops: CDR1 MDHEN, CDR2 SYDVKM. Trimming removed 2 bases at V and 2 bases at J, with 9 bases between. This CDR3 has 14 residues. CDR3 sequence (DNA): TGTGCCAGCAGTTTACCCCAGGGAAACTATGGCTACACCTTC. As protein: CASSLPQGNYGYTF.